The 16 T cell receptor beta chains presented below share a single source sample, sequenced in a study of identifying expanded T cells in peripheral blood (dated by TCRdb to the late 2010s). Library construction relied on the immunoSEQ multiplex PCR assay. TCRdb obtained this table from immuneACCESS and retained in-frame rearrangements with V and J assigned. These tables miss some clones; where compared with another copy, unresolved V genes account for less than half of the shortfall, and the remainder is unexplained. The sample profile shows 100,000 to 150,000 clones; roughly 90% of them were found once. The top ten constitute 8.4% of the sample. The material sequenced was blood. All receptors derive from a person aged 18 to 75 in good health.

About this clone: This sample also contains other DNA sequences that code for the same CDR3. The J gene is TRBJ2-7, the V gene TRBV29-1, with D uncertain. The CDR3 covers 11 residues. The germline V gene has CDR1 SQVTM and CDR2 ANQGSEA. Trimming cost V 7 bases and J 1 base, with 8 bases left between them. The CDR3, as DNA: TGCAGCGCTGAGTCGTCCTACGAGCAGTACTTC. Amino acid sequence: CSAESSYEQYF.

V is TRBV20-1 and J is TRBJ1-6; D gene uncertain. V lost 6 bases and J lost 10, with 10 bases in between. CDR1 is DFQATT, CDR2 SNEGSKA, per germline (reference sequence). The CDR3 is 11 amino acids. The CDR3 bases are TGCAGTGCCAAGCGCGACTCACCCCTCCACTTT. Protein: CSAKRDSPLHF.

J is TRBJ1-1 and V is TRBV6-5, with 12 nucleotides matching TRBD1. This CDR3 contains 15 residues. Germline CDR1 and CDR2: MNHEY and SVGAGI. The V gene end was trimmed by 7 bases and the J gene end by 4 bases; junction bases not matched to a gene: 7. The CDR3: CASTRDRGRSTEAFF. CDR3 DNA: TGTGCCAGCACCCGGGACAGGGGGCGGAGCACTGAAGCTTTCTTT.

This CDR3 is CASSLVAGNEQYF. In nucleotides, the CDR3 is TGCGCCAGCAGCTTGGTGGCAGGAAACGAGCAGTACTTC. V usage is TRBV5-1 and J usage is TRBJ2-7; D uncertain. The CDR3 length is 13 residues. Deletions cut 0 bases from V and 5 bases from J, with 9 bases between. Germline lookup yields CDR1 SGHRS and CDR2 YFSETQ.

The V call is TRBV4-3, the J call TRBJ2-3, with a possible D match to TRBD1 (5 bases). The germline V and J ends were trimmed by 2 bases and 0 bases, with 15 bases remaining between them. CDR3 length: 17 residues. Looked up from germline, CDR1 is LGHNA and CDR2 is YSLEER. The CDR3 region has the DNA TGCGCCAGCAGCCAATGGCTGACTTCAGGGAGCACAGATACGCAGTATTTT. It yields the protein CASSQWLTSGSTDTQYF.

J is TRBJ2-5 and V is TRBV27, with 9 bases identical to TRBD2. Germline CDR1 reads MNHEY; CDR2 reads SMNVEV (reference sequence). Germline trimming cut 5 bases from V and 5 bases from J; bases unmatched to any gene: 6. There are 14 residues in the CDR3. This chain's CDR3 is CASSAGTSSETQYF. The CDR3 DNA sequence: TGTGCCAGCAGTGCCGGGACTAGCAGCGAGACCCAGTACTTC.

The V gene is TRBV2, the J gene TRBJ2-7, with unresolved D. The CDR3 covers 13 residues. The germline V and J ends were trimmed by 6 bases and 4 bases, with 13 bases remaining between them. From germline, CDR1 is SNHLY and CDR2 FYNNEI. The DNA of the CDR3 is TGTGCCAGCAGGAAATTTGGGGTTTACGAGCAGTACTTC. This encodes CASRKFGVYEQYF. Full variable domain (outside the CDR3, taken from reference TRBV2 and TRBJ2-7): EPEVTQTPSHQVTQMGQEVILRCVPISNHLYFYWYRQILGQKVEFLVSFYNNEISEKSEIFDDQFSVERPDGSNFTLKIRSTKLEDSAMYFCASRKFGVYEQYFGPGTRLTVT.

DNA for the CDR3: TGTGCCAGCAGCCCTGGGACAGGGAACTATGGCTACACCTTC. It codes for CASSPGTGNYGYTF. This chain uses TRBV5-4 with TRBJ1-2, with 9 bases lining up with TRBD1. Per the germline V gene, CDR1 is SGHNT and CDR2 is YYREEE (reference sequence). J gave up 2 bases and V 4 bases, and 3 bases lay outside the gene matches. The CDR3 runs 14 residues.

The chain combines TRBV10-1 with TRBJ2-1; 8 bases match TRBD2. The trim removed 6 bases at V and 9 bases at J, leaving 7 bases unmatched. The germline gives CDR1 WNHNN, CDR2 SYGVQD (reference sequence). The length of the CDR3 is 13 residues. The CDR3 DNA reads TGCGCCAGCAGGGGCGGGAGGCGAGGTGAGCAGTTCTTC. Translation: CASRGGRRGEQFF.

V gene TRBV19 combines with J gene TRBJ1-2; 8 bases map to TRBD1. Trimming cost V 5 bases and J 2 bases; bases outside gene matches: 7. The CDR3 has 15 amino acids. Germline loops: CDR1 LNHDA, CDR2 SQIVND (reference sequence). The CDR3 nucleotides read TGTGCCAGTAGTCCTTCCAGACAGGGGAACTATGGCTACACCTTC. Its translation: CASSPSRQGNYGYTF.

The chain employs TRBV28 and TRBJ1-5; 11 bases are shared with TRBD1. This CDR3 has 17 residues. Germline lookup yields CDR1 MDHEN and CDR2 SYDVKM. Unmatched junction bases numbered 9, after V lost 8 bases and J lost 0 bases. CDR3 residues: CASFGQGAQYSNQPQHF. The CDR3 DNA reads as TGTGCCAGCTTTGGACAGGGGGCCCAGTATAGCAATCAGCCCCAGCATTTT.

V is TRBV4-1 and J is TRBJ2-5; the D is unclear. Trimming took 0 bases from V and 9 from J, leaving 17 bases between them. Germline V CDR1 and CDR2: MGHRA, YSYEKL. This CDR3 spans 15 amino acids. The DNA of the CDR3 is TGCGCCAGCAGCCAAGATCTGGCAGGACCAAGGGCCCAGTACTTC. Translated, it gives CASSQDLAGPRAQYF.

The chain uses TRBV28 and TRBJ1-5; 7 positions agree with TRBD1. Germline assignment: CDR1 MDHEN and CDR2 SYDVKM. The CDR3 runs to 14 residues. After removal of 8 bases from V and 2 bases from J, the junction contained 6 bases not matched to a gene. This chain's CDR3 is CASREGARNQPQHF. The CDR3 DNA reads as TGTGCCAGCCGTGAGGGGGCTCGCAATCAGCCCCAGCATTTT.

The chain carries TRBV6-5 and TRBJ2-5; 8 bases align to TRBD2. This CDR3 has 15 residues. Per the germline V gene, CDR1 is MNHEY and CDR2 is SVGAGI. J gave up 1 base and V 2 bases, and 3 bases lay outside the gene matches. The CDR3 region has the DNA TGTGCCAGCAGTTACGGTGCGGGGGGCCAAGAGACCCAGTACTTC. This sequence encodes CASSYGAGGQETQYF.

The rearrangement joins TRBV9 to TRBJ1-1; 8 bases align to TRBD1. Germline lookup yields CDR1 SGDLS and CDR2 YYNGEE. The CDR3 runs 15 residues. V shed 4 bases, J shed 0 bases, and the junction held 5 bases outside the gene matches. The DNA of the CDR3 is TGTGCCAGCAGCACGACAGGGGCAATGAACACTGAAGCTTTCTTT. Its protein is CASSTTGAMNTEAFF.

The rearrangement joins TRBV7-9 to TRBJ2-3; D is ambiguous. Trimming removed 1 base at V and 0 bases at J, with 8 bases between. This CDR3 is built from 15 residues. Germline V gene lookup returns CDR1 SEHNR and CDR2 FQNEAQ (reference sequence). The CDR3 sequence is CASSLDLMSTDTQYF. CDR3 nucleotide sequence: TGTGCCAGCAGCTTAGATCTGATGAGCACAGATACGCAGTATTTT. Drawing the rest from reference TRBV7-9 and TRBJ2-3, the complete variable domain is DTGVSQNPRHKITKRGQNVTFRCDPISEHNRLYWYRQTLGQGPEFLTYFQNEAQLEKSRLLSDRFSAERPKGSFSTLEIQRTEQGDSAMYLCASSLDLMSTDTQYFGPGTRLTVL.